The 23 T cell receptor beta chains given below trace back to one sample, sequenced in a study of T cells in Graves' hyperthyroidism and ophthalmopathy (dated by TCRdb to about 2019). The library was produced with multiplex PCR. The instrument was an Illumina HiSeq 2000. Amplification of TCR beta CDR3 regions was carried out from RNA transcripts. For the first round of RT-PCR on the TCR CDR3, the HTBI primer set was used together with the Qiagen OneStep RT-PCR kit. TCRdb reran the public reads through fastp at Q25 and MiXCR, keeping productive beta chains. Under each unique CDR3 protein, matching rows form one entry showing the most common genes and DNA. The table for this sample lists nearly 750,000 distinct CDR3 sequences; about 35% of them were counted only once. The top ten clonotypes cover roughly 30% of the sample. Sample: blood. The receptors here all came from a woman aged 40 to 50 with Graves' hyperthyroidism.

The chain recombines TRBV3-1 with TRBJ2-6; D ambiguous. The V gene's germline CDR1 is LGHDT and CDR2 YNNKEL (reference sequence). Between the trimmed V and J ends, which lost 8 bases and 4 bases, there was a span of 12 bases. The CDR3 runs 14 residues. As DNA, the CDR3 is TGTGCCAGCGGCTTAGGGTACGGGGCCAACGTCCTGACTTTC. It codes for CASGLGYGANVLTF.

The rearrangement uses TRBV10-3 and TRBJ1-5; D not resolved. The CDR3 covers 13 residues. The V end lost 6 bases, the J end lost 5 bases, and 11 bases lay between the germline ends. In germline, CDR1 is ENHRY, CDR2 SYGVKD. The chain's CDR3 is CAIRGERDQPQHF. The CDR3 region has the DNA TGTGCCATCAGGGGCGAGCGGGATCAGCCCCAGCATTTT.

The rearrangement uses TRBV5-6 and TRBJ2-7; D is uncertain. This CDR3 is 13 amino acids long. The V and J ends lost 4 bases and 4 bases respectively, with 12 bases between them. Per the germline V gene, CDR1 is SGHDT and CDR2 is YYEEEE. The CDR3 bases are TGTGCCAGCAGCGGACGCCGCCGGTACGAGCAGTACTTC. It encodes CASSGRRRYEQYF.

With respect to this clonotype: This likely came from a read error, as a far larger clone is one base away. The genes are TRBV6-2 or TRBV6-3 and TRBJ1-1, with D possibly being TRBD1 (5 bases). Per germline, CDR1 MNHEY and CDR2 SVGEGT. This CDR3 is built from 13 residues. The CDR3 DNA reads TGTGCCAGCAGCCCTCGGGGCAATACTGAAGTTTTCTTT. Translation gives CASSPRGNTEVFF.

This clonotype was recorded many times. J is TRBJ2-5 and V is TRBV7-8; D may be TRBD1 (8 bases). Per the germline V gene, CDR1 is SGHVS and CDR2 is FQNEAQ. This CDR3 has 16 amino acids. Trimming removed 3 bases at V and 2 bases at J, with 16 bases between. CDR3 nucleotide sequence: TGTGCCAGCAGCTTGGACAGGGAGGGGAGTCAAGAGACCCAGTACTTC. This gives the protein CASSLDREGSQETQYF.

This clonotype was detected ten times or more. This chain's CDR3 is CASSWDRSNQPQHF. CDR3 DNA sequence: TGTGCCAGCAGTTGGGACAGGAGCAATCAGCCCCAGCATTTT. This chain connects TRBV7-8 to TRBJ1-5, with 8 bases aligning to TRBD1. The CDR3 sequence is 14 residues long. Germline CDR1 is SGHVS and CDR2 is FQNEAQ. The J segment lost 1 base and the V segment lost 6 bases, leaving 2 bases of the junction unmatched.

The chain recombines TRBV20-1 with TRBJ1-1; 7 bases map to TRBD1. Germline lookup yields CDR1 DFQATT and CDR2 SNEGSKA (reference sequence). Losses at the gene ends were 2 bases for V and 4 bases for J; bases not matched to a gene: 13. This CDR3 comprises 16 residues. The CDR3 bases are TGCAGTGCTAGAAGGCCAGGGGGGGAGGACGGCACTGAAGCTTTCTTT. This sequence encodes CSARRPGGEDGTEAFF.

This clonotype was counted ten times or more. The CDR3 spells CASSLDSRRGGTQYF. The CDR3 DNA sequence: TGTGCCAGCAGCTTGGACTCTCGCCGGGGGGGCACCCAGTACTTC. The chain is built from TRBV7-9 and TRBJ2-5, with 8 bases matching TRBD2. Per germline, CDR1 SEHNR and CDR2 FQNEAQ (reference sequence). The V gene end was trimmed by 3 bases and the J gene end by 8 bases; junction bases not matched to a gene: 11. The CDR3 totals 15 residues.

The chain joins TRBV29-1 to TRBJ2-5, with 7 bases fitting TRBD1. V gave up 4 bases and J gave up 5 bases; unmatched junction bases: 10. The CDR3 covers 14 residues. CDR1 and CDR2 (germline): SQVTM, ANQGSEA. CDR3 in amino acids: CSVAQGFGLETQYF. The DNA of the CDR3 is TGCAGCGTTGCACAGGGGTTTGGTTTGGAGACCCAGTACTTC. The full variable domain, completed using reference TRBV29-1 and TRBJ2-5, is SAVISQKPSRDICQRGTSLTIQCQVDSQVTMMFWYRQQPGQSLTLIATANQGSEATYESGFVIDKFPISRPNLTFSTLTVSNMSPEDSSIYLCSVAQGFGLETQYFGPGTRLLVL.

This clonotype was seen only a few times. The genes are TRBV7-2 and TRBJ1-1, with a possible D match to TRBD1 (6 bases). The germline gives CDR1 SGHTA, CDR2 FQGNSA. The CDR3 spans 15 residues. V gave up 1 base and J gave up 5 bases, with 14 bases separating them. CDR3 amino acids: CASSLGGGGWTEAFF. For the CDR3, the DNA is TGTGCCAGCAGCTTAGGGGGAGGGGGGTGGACTGAAGCTTTCTTT.

This clonotype was recorded many times. The chain couples TRBV7-2 to TRBJ1-2, with D unresolved. The CDR3 loop spans 13 amino acids. Germline CDR1 is SGHTA and CDR2 is FQGNSA. Trimming took 3 bases from V and 8 from J, leaving 13 bases between them. The CDR3 bases are TGTGCCAGCAGCTTCCGCAATTCTCGGGGCTACACCTTC. Its protein is CASSFRNSRGYTF.

This clonotype was seen many times. The gene calls are TRBV20-1 and TRBJ2-5, with TRBD2 identical over 10 bases. The junction had 9 bases not matched to a gene; V was cut back by 3 bases and J by 5 bases. CDR3 length: 15 amino acids. Germline values: CDR1 DFQATT, CDR2 SNEGSKA (reference sequence). In DNA form, the CDR3 reads TGCAGTGCTAGCCTAGCGGGGGATCTCGGGGAGACCCAGTACTTC. It encodes CSASLAGDLGETQYF.

This clonotype was observed at least ten times. The V and J genes are TRBV24-1 and TRBJ1-2; 8 positions match TRBD1. This CDR3 is built from 15 residues. CDR1 KGHDR and CDR2 SFDVKD come from the germline V gene. V trimming: 3 bases; J trimming: 2 bases; junction bases outside the gene matches: 4. Written as DNA, the CDR3 is TGTGCCACCAGTGATCGGACAGGGAGCAACTATGGCTACACCTTC. It is translated as CATSDRTGSNYGYTF.

About this clonotype itself: One end of the junction varies from germline; a read error may be responsible. The chain is built from TRBV7-9 and TRBJ1-1; no clear D. Germline CDR1 SEHNR, CDR2 FQNEAQ (reference sequence). The length of the CDR3 is 11 residues. The CDR3 is CASSLEGRAFF. CDR3 nucleotides: TGTGCCAGCAGTTTAGAGGGCCGGGCTTTCTTT.

This clonotype was counted many times. Here the CDR3 reads CSASTGTSNQPQHF. The CDR3, as DNA: TGCAGTGCCTCTACAGGGACCAGCAATCAGCCCCAGCATTTT. The gene calls are TRBV20-1 and TRBJ1-5; TRBD1 is a possible D gene (6 bases). V dropped 6 bases and J dropped 1 base, with 13 bases sitting between them. Per germline, CDR1 DFQATT and CDR2 SNEGSKA (reference sequence). The CDR3 has 14 amino acids.

The rearrangement links TRBV10-3 to TRBJ2-5; no clear D. Trimming shortened V by 5 bases and J by 5 bases, and 6 bases separated the two germline ends. CDR1 is ENHRY and CDR2 is SYGVKD in the germline V gene. The CDR3 is made up of 11 amino acids. As DNA, the CDR3 is TGTGCCATCAGTTTTGGTGAGACCCAGTACTTC. It specifies CAISFGETQYF.

V is TRBV19 and J is TRBJ2-7; D gene unclear. The CDR3 sequence is 15 residues long. V gave up 11 bases and J gave up 5 bases, with 25 bases separating them. Germline V gene data show CDR1 as LNHDA and CDR2 as SQIVND (reference sequence). CDR3 loop: CAWSHPAPLAHEQYF. The CDR3, as DNA: TGTGCCTGGAGCCACCCCGCCCCCTTGGCCCACGAGCAGTACTTC.

This clonotype was observed a handful of times. This chain connects TRBV11-2 to TRBJ1-5; no definite D call. This CDR3 spans 17 amino acids. Germline CDR1 SGHAT, CDR2 FQNNGV. V was trimmed by 4 bases and J by 5 bases, leaving 21 bases between them. CDR3: CASSSWTPKHLDQPQHF. Written as DNA, the CDR3 is TGTGCCAGCAGCTCATGGACCCCCAAACATCTGGATCAGCCCCAGCATTTT.

Relative to its sample, this clonotype is large. The chain links TRBV28 to TRBJ1-2; a weak D match, TRBD1 (5 bases). Germline-derived CDR1 and CDR2 are MDHEN and SYDVKM. This CDR3 region has 16 residues. Trimming pared 3 bases from V and 7 bases from J, leaving 21 bases between. As DNA, the CDR3 is TGTGCCAGCAGTTTCCTCGGGACGAGGGGCTACGGTGGCTACACCTTC. This codes for CASSFLGTRGYGGYTF.

As concerns this clonotype: A read error may explain this, as a much larger clone is one base away. CDR3 nucleotides: TGTGCCAGCAGCCGACATCCGAGGACAGGGACCTATGGCTACGCCTTC. It is translated as CASSRHPRTGTYGYAF. The gene calls are TRBV7-2 and TRBJ1-2; 8 nucleotides agree with TRBD1. Germline CDR1 and CDR2: SGHTA and FQGNSA. This CDR3 has 16 residues.

The gene calls are TRBV24-1 and TRBJ2-2, with D unclear. The V gene's germline CDR1 is KGHDR and CDR2 SFDVKD. V lost 4 bases to trimming and J lost 3 bases, with 5 bases between them. The CDR3 extends over 13 amino acids. The CDR3 DNA sequence: TGTGCCACCAGTGAACGGGACACCGGGGAGCTGTTTTTT. It translates to CATSERDTGELFF.

The chain combines TRBV10-3 with TRBJ2-1; unclear D gene. The germline V and J ends were trimmed by 6 bases and 7 bases, with 10 bases remaining between them. The CDR3 consists of 12 residues. Germline V lookup: CDR1 ENHRY, CDR2 SYGVKD. The CDR3 protein is CAIRTVRNEQFF. The CDR3 coding sequence is TGTGCCATCAGGACGGTGAGGAATGAGCAGTTCTTC.

The chain uses TRBV29-1 and TRBJ1-5; a possible D gene is TRBD1 (6 bases). Germline CDR1 is SQVTM and CDR2 is ANQGSEA. The length of the CDR3 is 11 residues. CDR3 loop: CSEQGQQPQHF. As DNA, the CDR3 is TGCAGTGAACAGGGCCAACAGCCCCAGCATTTT.